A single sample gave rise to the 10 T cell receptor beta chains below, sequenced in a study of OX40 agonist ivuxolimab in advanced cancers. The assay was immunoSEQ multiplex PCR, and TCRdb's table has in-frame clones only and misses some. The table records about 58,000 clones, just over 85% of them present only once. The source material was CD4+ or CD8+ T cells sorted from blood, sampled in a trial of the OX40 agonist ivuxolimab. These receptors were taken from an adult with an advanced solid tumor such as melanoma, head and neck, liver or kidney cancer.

The CDR3 DNA reads TGTGCCAGCAGTGAAGCGTATAGGGTCAGTGAAGCTTTCTTT. Protein product: CASSEAYRVSEAFF. The rearrangement joins TRBV2 to TRBJ1-1; D call uncertain. Trimming left V 0 bases short and J 7 bases short, with 12 bases between. Germline V gene lookup returns CDR1 SNHLY and CDR2 FYNNEI. The CDR3 totals 14 residues. Variable domain in full (rest from reference TRBV2 and TRBJ1-1): EPEVTQTPSHQVTQMGQEVILRCVPISNHLYFYWYRQILGQKVEFLVSFYNNEISEKSEIFDDQFSVERPDGSNFTLKIRSTKLEDSAMYFCASSEAYRVSEAFFGQGTRLTVV.

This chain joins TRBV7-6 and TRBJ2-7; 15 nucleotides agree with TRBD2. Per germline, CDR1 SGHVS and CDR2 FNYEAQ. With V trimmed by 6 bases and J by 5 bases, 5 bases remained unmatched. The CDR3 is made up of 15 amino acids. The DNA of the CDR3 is TGTGCCAGCAGACCCGGGACTAGCGGGGGGAACGAGCAGTACTTC. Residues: CASRPGTSGGNEQYF.

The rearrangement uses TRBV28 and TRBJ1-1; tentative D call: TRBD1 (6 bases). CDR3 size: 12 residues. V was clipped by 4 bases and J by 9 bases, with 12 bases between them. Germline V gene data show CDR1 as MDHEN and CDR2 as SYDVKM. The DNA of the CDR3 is TGTGCCAGCAGTTCCGGGACATTTAAAGCTTTCTTT. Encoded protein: CASSSGTFKAFF.

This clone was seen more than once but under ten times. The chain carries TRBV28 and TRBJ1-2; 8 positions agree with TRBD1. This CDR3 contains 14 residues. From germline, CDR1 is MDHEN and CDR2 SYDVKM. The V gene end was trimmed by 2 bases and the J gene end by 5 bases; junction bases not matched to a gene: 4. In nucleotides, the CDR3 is TGTGCCAGCAGTTTACGTCGACAGGGGTATGGCTACACCTTC. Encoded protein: CASSLRRQGYGYTF.

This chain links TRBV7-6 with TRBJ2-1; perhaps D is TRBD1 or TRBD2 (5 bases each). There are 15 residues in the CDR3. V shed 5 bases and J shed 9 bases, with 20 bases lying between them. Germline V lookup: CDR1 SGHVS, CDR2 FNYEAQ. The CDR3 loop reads CASSPGHLNSGEQFF. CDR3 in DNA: TGTGCCAGCAGCCCAGGACACCTAAACAGCGGTGAGCAGTTCTTC.

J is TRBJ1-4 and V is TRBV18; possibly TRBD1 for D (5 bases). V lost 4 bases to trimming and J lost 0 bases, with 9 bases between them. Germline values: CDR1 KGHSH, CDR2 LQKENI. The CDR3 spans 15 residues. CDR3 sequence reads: CASSHQGATNEKLFF. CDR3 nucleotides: TGTGCCAGCTCACATCAGGGCGCAACTAATGAAAAACTGTTTTTT.

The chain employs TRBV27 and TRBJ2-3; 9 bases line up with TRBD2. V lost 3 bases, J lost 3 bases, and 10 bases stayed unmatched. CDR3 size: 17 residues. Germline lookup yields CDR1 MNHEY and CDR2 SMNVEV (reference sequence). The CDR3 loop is CASSFPPSSGGTDTQYF. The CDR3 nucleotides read TGTGCCAGCAGTTTCCCCCCGAGTAGCGGGGGTACAGATACGCAGTATTTT.

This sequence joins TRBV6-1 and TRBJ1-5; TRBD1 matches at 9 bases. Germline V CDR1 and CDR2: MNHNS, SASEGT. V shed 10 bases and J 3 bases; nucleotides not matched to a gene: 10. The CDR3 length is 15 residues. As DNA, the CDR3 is TGTGCCACCCTCATACAGGGGGCTATCAATCAGCCCCAGCATTTT. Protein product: CATLIQGAINQPQHF.

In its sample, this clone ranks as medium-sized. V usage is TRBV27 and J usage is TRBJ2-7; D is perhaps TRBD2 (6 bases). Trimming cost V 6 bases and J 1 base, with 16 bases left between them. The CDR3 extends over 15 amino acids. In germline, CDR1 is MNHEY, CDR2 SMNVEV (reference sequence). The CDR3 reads CASRGRRGLSYEQYF. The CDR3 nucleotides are TGTGCCAGCAGAGGACGGAGGGGTTTGTCCTACGAGCAGTACTTC.

CDR3 in amino acids: CASSLALTRQANYGYTF. The CDR3, as DNA: TGCGCCAGCAGCTTGGCCCTGACGAGACAAGCTAACTATGGCTACACCTTC. This chain uses TRBV5-1 with TRBJ1-2; no clear D. CDR3 length equals 17 residues. Deletions cut 0 bases from V and 0 bases from J, with 15 bases between. Germline loops: CDR1 SGHRS, CDR2 YFSETQ.